The subject of this entry is one T cell receptor (beta chain). Its antigen remains unidentified. This CDR3 spans 14 amino acids. Germline V gene data show CDR1 as LGHNA and CDR2 as YNFKEQ. V shed 4 bases and J shed 2 bases, with 9 bases lying between them. The data belong to a study of a mutant IDH1 vaccine in newly diagnosed glioma. Turning to the study itself: Following radiotherapy alone, or alongside temozolomide cycles, vaccination was started after an interval of 4-6 weeks. Beforehand, treatment had been radiotherapy, temozolomide, or both; the majority received both.

Clones were sequenced by immunoSEQ multiplex PCR, and TCRdb holds only the in-frame ones, with some missing. The sample carries tens of thousands of clones, around 80% recorded once. Indicated time point: week 35, safety follow-up. All doses held 300 ug of mutant IDH1 20-mer peptide, with topical imiquimod. The sample consisted of PBMCs, taken from a glioma patient whose treatment included an IDH1 peptide vaccine. The clonotype comes from a woman in her thirties or forties with glioma. The chain links TRBV4-2 to TRBJ1-5; D ambiguous. CDR3 amino acids: CASSPLMGNQPQHF. CDR3 nucleotide sequence: TGTGCCAGCAGCCCACTGATGGGCAATCAGCCCCAGCATTTT.